This TCR beta chain was found in a study of T cell changes during pregnancy in multiple sclerosis. This CDR3 spans 14 amino acids. Trimming shortened V by 5 bases and J by 3 bases, and 10 bases separated the two germline ends. Germline lookup yields CDR1 LNHDA and CDR2 SQIVND (reference sequence). Repertoires were generated with immunoSEQ multiplex PCR, while TCRdb's copy carries only in-frame clones and drops some. The sample lists around 110,000 clones, about 93% occurring once. The gene calls are TRBV19 and TRBJ1-4; weak D call: TRBD1 (6 bases). This specimen consisted of peripheral blood, obtained in the third trimester of pregnancy. The TCR comes from a female donor with multiple sclerosis, enrolled in a pregnancy study. The CDR3 loop is CASSRQESNEKLFF. DNA of the CDR3: TGTGCCAGTAGTCGACAGGAGTCTAATGAAAAACTGTTTTTT.